One and the same sample provided the 9 T cell receptor beta chains below, sequenced in a study of identical twins. TCRdb re-called the 5' RACE reads with MiXCR, one entry per CDR3 protein. The sample contains about 240,000 distinct CDR3 sequences, 8% to 11% of which appear only once. Material: memory T cells sorted from blood. The receptors here all came from a man between 50 and 59 years old in good health.

This clonotype was counted a few times. The chain carries TRBV28 and TRBJ1-5; D remains unclear. Germline CDR1 MDHEN, CDR2 SYDVKM. V was shortened by 3 bases and J by 11 bases, with 11 bases between the two germline ends. This CDR3 has 12 amino acids. The CDR3 spells CASSFGESSQHF. DNA for the CDR3: TGTGCCAGCAGTTTCGGAGAATCGTCCCAGCATTTT.

This clonotype was observed many times. The V gene is TRBV25-1, the J gene TRBJ1-4; TRBD1 is a possible D gene (5 bases). This CDR3 contains 13 residues. Per germline, CDR1 MGHDK and CDR2 SYGVNS. V shed 4 bases and J shed 8 bases, with 11 bases lying between them. CDR3 amino acids: CASSAGTAEKLFF. In DNA form, the CDR3 reads TGTGCCAGCAGTGCCGGGACGGCAGAAAAACTGTTTTTT.

CDR3 protein: CASSQQSTNTEAFF. CDR3 nucleotide sequence: TGCGCCAGCAGCCAGCAGAGTACGAACACTGAAGCTTTCTTT. This chain uses TRBV4-3 with TRBJ1-1; no clear D. CDR3 size: 14 residues. V gave up 3 bases and J gave up 1 base, with 9 bases separating them. Germline V gives CDR1 LGHNA, CDR2 YSLEER.

This clonotype was counted between two and nine times. The chain joins TRBV11-2 to TRBJ2-1, with 9 bases that match TRBD2. The V gene end was trimmed by 7 bases and the J gene end by 4 bases; junction bases not matched to a gene: 23. Germline V gene data show CDR1 as SGHAT and CDR2 as FQNNGV. The CDR3 spans 20 residues. The CDR3, as DNA: TGTGCCAGCAAAGACAGAGCGGGGGGTTCTCTTGGGGGTCTTTACAATGAGCAGTTCTTC. This gives the protein CASKDRAGGSLGGLYNEQFF. The full variable domain, its missing parts supplied by reference TRBV11-2 and TRBJ2-1, is EAGVAQSPRYKIIEKRQSVAFWCNPISGHATLYWYQQILGQGPKLLIQFQNNGVVDDSQLPKDRFSAERLKGVDSTLKIQPAKLEDSAVYLCASKDRAGGSLGGLYNEQFFGPGTRLTVL.

This clonotype was counted ten times or more. The chain combines TRBV29-1 with TRBJ1-1; TRBD1 might be the D (6 bases). Trimming left V 8 bases short and J 0 bases short, with 13 bases between. This CDR3 is 13 amino acids long. The V gene's germline CDR1 is SQVTM and CDR2 ANQGSEA. This CDR3 is CSLSRTVNTEAFF. As DNA, the CDR3 is TGCAGCCTATCCAGGACAGTGAACACTGAAGCTTTCTTT.

The genes are TRBV19 and TRBJ2-7; TRBD1 matches at 9 bases. Trimming cost V 6 bases and J 5 bases; bases outside gene matches: 11. Germline V gene data show CDR1 as LNHDA and CDR2 as SQIVND (reference sequence). This CDR3 spans 15 amino acids. The CDR3 reads CASSPDRDREHEQYF. Here the CDR3 DNA reads TGTGCCAGTAGCCCCGACCGGGACAGGGAACACGAGCAGTACTTC.

The rearrangement links TRBV5-1 to TRBJ1-6; TRBD1 agrees at 8 bases. The ends lost 4 bases at V and 3 bases at J; junction bases unmatched: 6. Looked up from germline, CDR1 is SGHRS and CDR2 is YFSETQ. The CDR3 has 16 residues. For the CDR3, the DNA is TGCGCCAGCAGCCCGGGGACAGGCGGCTATAATTCACCCCTCCACTTT. Amino acid sequence: CASSPGTGGYNSPLHF.

This clonotype was counted at least ten times. The V and J genes are TRBV19 and TRBJ2-1; TRBD2 is a possible D gene (7 bases). The CDR3 spans 17 residues. Looked up from germline, CDR1 is LNHDA and CDR2 is SQIVND (reference sequence). Trimming stripped 5 bases from V and 6 bases from J, with 23 bases between. The CDR3 is CASSGRGERRKRNEQFF. CDR3 in DNA: TGTGCCAGTAGTGGGAGGGGGGAGCGGCGGAAACGCAATGAGCAGTTCTTC.

This clonotype was counted many times. The chain combines TRBV5-1 with TRBJ2-5, with 7 nucleotides matching TRBD1. The CDR3 extends over 14 amino acids. The V gene's germline CDR1 is SGHRS and CDR2 YFSETQ. J lost 1 base, V lost 2 bases, and 2 bases had no gene match. The CDR3 sequence: CASSFGQAQETQYF. The CDR3 DNA sequence: TGCGCCAGCAGCTTCGGACAGGCCCAAGAGACCCAGTACTTC.